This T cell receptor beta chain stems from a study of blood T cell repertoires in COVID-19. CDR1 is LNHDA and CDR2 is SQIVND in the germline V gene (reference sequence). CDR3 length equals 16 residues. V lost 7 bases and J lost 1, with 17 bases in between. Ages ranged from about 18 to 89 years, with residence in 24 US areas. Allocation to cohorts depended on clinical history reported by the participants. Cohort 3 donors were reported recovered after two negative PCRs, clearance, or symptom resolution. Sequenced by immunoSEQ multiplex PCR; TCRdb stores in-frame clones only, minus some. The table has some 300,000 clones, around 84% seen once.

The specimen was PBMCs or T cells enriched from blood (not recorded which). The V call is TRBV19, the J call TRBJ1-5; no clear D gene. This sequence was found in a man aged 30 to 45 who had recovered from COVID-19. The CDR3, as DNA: TGTGCCAGTATCGATCTAGGAACCGGGAGCAATCAGCCCCAGCATTTT. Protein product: CASIDLGTGSNQPQHF.